The present T cell receptor beta chain was sequenced within a study of T-cell memory formation after mild COVID-19. Study overall: TCR clusters largely stayed donor specific.

With respect to this clonotype: Its antigen is as yet unknown.

V lost 6 bases, J lost 6 bases, and 5 bases stayed unmatched. Germline values: CDR1 DFQATT, CDR2 SNEGSKA (reference sequence). This CDR3 contains 14 residues. Study-wide points: Pre-infection memory already had some responding clones, implying cross-reactive memory joined.

A single record per CDR3 protein comes from TCRdb applying MiXCR to the 5' RACE reads. The top ten clones hold 2.1% of a sample with about 270,000 distinct CDR3 sequences, roughly 14% of them seen once. The sequence derives from an adult woman who had mild COVID-19 (a few samples of this study predate the infection). Cell type and time point are not known. V is TRBV20-1 and J is TRBJ2-1; 13 bases agree with TRBD2. Sample: PBMCs or a T cell subset sorted from them (not recorded which). The CDR3 here is CSAPTSGRSNEQFF. CDR3 sequence (DNA): TGCAGTGCCCCGACTAGCGGGAGGTCCAATGAGCAGTTCTTC.